This T cell receptor beta chain was obtained from a study of blood T cell repertoires in COVID-19. Study-wide context: Italy, Spain and the United States were the sources of the convalescent and acute COVID-19 samples. PBMCs, B-cell-depleted T cells, or T cells provided the cDNA or gDNA that made up the material.

Per the study methods: Amplifying reference gene primers gave estimates of nucleated cell counts. Clones were read by immunoSEQ multiplex PCR, and TCRdb kept only the in-frame ones, dropping some. The D gene and trimming were derived from the DNA, and the V and J assignments and clone size from that table. The sample includes 120,000 or so clones, about 81% seen only once; the top ten take about 15%. Of note for this clone: Germline and junction disagree at one end, which may indicate a read error.

Seattle patient enrollment occurred during active infection, with longitudinal follow-up thereafter. This receptor was obtained from a man aged 25 to 45 with COVID-19, enrolled during active disease. Material for sequencing was peripheral blood.

The CDR3 sequence is CASSWEITDTQYF. The CDR3 DNA follows: TGTGCTAGCAGCTGGGAGATCACAGATACGCAGTATTTT. The V and J genes are TRBV7-7 and TRBJ2-3, with D tentatively TRBD2 (5 bases). The CDR3 is made up of 13 amino acids. The germline V gene has CDR1 SSHAT and CDR2 FNYEAQ (reference sequence). Complete variable domain (other parts from reference TRBV7-7 and TRBJ2-3): GAGVSQSPRYKVTKRGQDVTLRCDPISSHATLYWYQQALGQGPEFLTYFNYEAQPDKSGLPSDRFSAERPEGSISTLTIQRTEQRDSAMYRCASSWEITDTQYFGPGTRLTVL.